The 12 T cell receptor beta chains reported below all come from one sample, sequenced in a study of blood T cell repertoires in COVID-19. This table comes from immunoSEQ multiplex PCR, and its TCRdb copy is limited to in-frame clones, with some not included. The sample has 60,000 or so clones, around 87% seen once. The sample was peripheral blood. The receptors stem from a man aged 55 to 70 with active COVID-19.

This chain links TRBV7-9 with TRBJ1-1; 7 bases are a match to TRBD1. The CDR3 covers 12 residues. Germline loops: CDR1 SEHNR, CDR2 FQNEAQ (reference sequence). V lost 3 bases to trimming and J lost 6 bases; unmatched junction nucleotides: 1. The chain's CDR3 is CASSLGQPEAFF. The CDR3 bases are TGTGCCAGCAGCTTGGGACAGCCTGAAGCTTTCTTT.

V usage is TRBV7-9 and J usage is TRBJ2-2; unclear D gene. The V and J ends lost 10 bases and 2 bases respectively, with 2 bases between them. The germline CDR1 and CDR2 sequences are SEHNR and FQNEAQ (reference sequence). CDR3 length: 10 residues. As DNA, the CDR3 is TGTGCCATAAACACCGGGGAGCTGTTTTTT. Protein: CAINTGELFF. The full variable domain, with the rest looked up from reference TRBV7-9 and TRBJ2-2, is DTGVSQNPRHKITKRGQNVTFRCDPISEHNRLYWYRQTLGQGPEFLTYFQNEAQLEKSRLLSDRFSAERPKGSFSTLEIQRTEQGDSAMYLCAINTGELFFGEGSRLTVL.

This clone was observed once. The V call is TRBV6-2 or TRBV6-3, the J call TRBJ2-1; 13 nucleotides match TRBD2. This CDR3 region has 20 residues. The J segment lost 0 bases and the V segment lost 5 bases, leaving 13 bases of the junction unmatched. The V gene's germline CDR1 is MNHEY and CDR2 SVGEGT. CDR3 in DNA: TGTGCCAGCAGTACCCTATACAGACTAGCGGGGGGTAACTCCTACAATGAGCAGTTCTTC. This sequence encodes CASSTLYRLAGGNSYNEQFF.

CDR3 residues: CASSFNRGGYGYTF. The CDR3 DNA is TGTGCCAGTAGTTTCAACAGGGGCGGCTATGGCTACACCTTC. This sequence joins TRBV19 and TRBJ1-2; 7 bases agree with TRBD1. The length of the CDR3 is 14 residues. V dropped 5 bases and J dropped 4; count of bases not matched to a gene: 7. Germline V lookup: CDR1 LNHDA, CDR2 SQIVND (reference sequence).

The chain links TRBV7-2 to TRBJ2-3; 12 nucleotides match TRBD2. J gave up 5 bases and V 2 bases, and 5 bases lay outside the gene matches. CDR1 is SGHTA, CDR2 FQGNSA, per germline. This CDR3 comprises 16 residues. As DNA, the CDR3 is TGTGCCAGCAGCTTACTAGCGGGAGGGCGGGGAGATACGCAGTATTTT. This translates into CASSLLAGGRGDTQYF.

The chain combines TRBV28 with TRBJ1-4; tentative D call: TRBD1 (5 bases). Trimming removed 5 bases at V and 8 bases at J, with 9 bases between. The germline V gene encodes CDR1 MDHEN and CDR2 SYDVKM. The CDR3 spans 12 residues. CDR3 residues: CASSQGREKLFF. The DNA for the CDR3 is TGTGCCAGCAGTCAGGGTCGGGAAAAACTGTTTTTT.

In DNA form, the CDR3 reads TGTGCCATCAGGGGGGACGGGGGGGAGCAGTTCTTC. This encodes CAIRGDGGEQFF. The chain employs TRBV10-3 and TRBJ2-1, with TRBD2 matching over 7 bases. The CDR3 extends over 12 amino acids. Unmatched junction bases numbered 6, after V lost 6 bases and J lost 10 bases. Per germline, CDR1 ENHRY and CDR2 SYGVKD.

The chain carries TRBV6-5 and TRBJ1-5, with unresolved D. CDR1 and CDR2 (germline): MNHEY, SVGAGI. Trimming shortened V by 5 bases and J by 6 bases, and 11 bases separated the two germline ends. There are 13 residues in the CDR3. The CDR3 is CASSPGWGQPQHF. CDR3 in DNA: TGTGCCAGCAGTCCGGGGTGGGGTCAGCCCCAGCATTTT.

Only a few counts were recorded for this clone. V gene TRBV6-4 combines with J gene TRBJ2-1; 10 bases agree with TRBD2. J lost 5 bases, V lost 6 bases, and 7 bases had no gene match. The CDR3 length is 15 residues. Germline V lookup: CDR1 MRHNA, CDR2 SNTAGT. The CDR3 loop is CASSPSGSGNNEQFF. In nucleotides, the CDR3 is TGTGCCAGCAGCCCTAGCGGGAGTGGAAACAATGAGCAGTTCTTC.

The V gene is TRBV18, the J gene TRBJ1-5; TRBD1 is a possible D gene (5 bases). This CDR3 comprises 16 residues. Trimming pared 3 bases from V and 1 base from J, leaving 13 bases between. Germline loops: CDR1 KGHSH, CDR2 LQKENI. The CDR3 here is CASSPLGLQSNQPQHF. As DNA, the CDR3 is TGTGCCAGCTCACCCCTGGGGCTGCAGAGCAATCAGCCCCAGCATTTT.

The V and J genes are TRBV7-2 and TRBJ2-1; 8 nucleotides align to TRBD1. The V gene's germline CDR1 is SGHTA and CDR2 FQGNSA. The CDR3 totals 15 residues. Trimming took 2 bases from V and 3 from J; bases not matched to a gene: 3. The CDR3 nucleotides are TGTGCCAGCAGCTTAAGACAGGGGTACTACAATGAGCAGTTCTTC. As protein: CASSLRQGYYNEQFF.

The rearrangement links TRBV5-4 to TRBJ2-1; TRBD1 is a possible D gene (6 bases). Germline V gene sequence: CDR1 SGHNT, CDR2 YYREEE (reference sequence). The CDR3 consists of 16 residues. Trimming removed 0 bases at V and 10 bases at J, with 20 bases between. The CDR3 here is CASSLGGGTHSVEQFF. DNA of the CDR3: TGTGCCAGCAGCTTGGGAGGTGGGACACATTCGGTAGAGCAGTTCTTC.